The 12 T cell receptor beta chains presented below share a single source sample, sequenced in a study of T cell clonotyping in hematopoietic cell transplantation (dated by TCRdb to the early 2020s). The library came from the immunoSEQ multiplex PCR assay. TCRdb limited this immuneACCESS table to in-frame rearrangements with V and J called. A share of clones is missing; checked studies link under half to unresolved V genes, and the rest is unexplained. The sample table holds 5,500 to 7,000 clones, of which about nine tenths were seen once. The biggest ten clones account for 14% of the sample. The time point tag for this specimen amounts to: 180 days after allo-HCT. Sample: peripheral blood mononuclear cells, taken 180 days after allogeneic stem cell transplant. All receptors come from a female patient aged 50-59 years who had an allogeneic stem cell transplant from an unrelated donor, so the T cells may come from the graft donor. Some clones in this sample may be carry-over from other donors' samples.

This chain links TRBV6-5 with TRBJ1-1; 10 nucleotides agree with TRBD1. The CDR3 runs 15 residues. Germline lookup yields CDR1 MNHEY and CDR2 SVGAGI. The J segment lost 5 bases and the V segment lost 4 bases, leaving 7 bases of the junction unmatched. CDR3 sequence: CASSSYRTGGTEAFF. CDR3 DNA sequence: TGTGCCAGCAGTTCCTACCGGACAGGGGGAACTGAAGCTTTCTTT.

The V and J genes are TRBV7-9 and TRBJ1-6, with a weak D call TRBD1 (6 bases). The CDR3 contains 16 residues. Germline loops: CDR1 SEHNR, CDR2 FQNEAQ (reference sequence). Deletions cut 5 bases from V and 9 bases from J, with 20 bases between. CDR3 sequence (DNA): TGTGCCAGCAGCCGATCTCAACAGGGCCGCCCTTCACCCCTCCACTTT. Amino acids: CASSRSQQGRPSPLHF.

The V call is TRBV5-6, the J call TRBJ2-7, with a possible D match to TRBD2 (6 bases). CDR3 size: 13 residues. CDR1 and CDR2 from the germline V gene are SGHDT and YYEEEE. V lost 4 bases and J 1 base, leaving 9 bases between the germline ends. The CDR3 spells CASSPGLSYEQYF. Here the CDR3 DNA reads TGTGCCAGCAGCCCGGGACTGTCCTACGAGCAGTACTTC.

The rearrangement links TRBV4-1 to TRBJ2-3; tentative D call: TRBD2 (5 bases). The CDR3 consists of 18 residues. Germline CDR1 reads MGHRA; CDR2 reads YSYEKL. Trimming took 1 base from V and 0 from J, leaving 17 bases between them. CDR3 coding DNA: TGCGCCAGCAGCCAAGGGGTGAGGGTTATAGCTAGCACAGATACGCAGTATTTT. Its protein is CASSQGVRVIASTDTQYF.

This clone occurred a few times. The V gene is TRBV6-6, the J gene TRBJ1-4, with D possibly matching TRBD1 (6 bases). Trimming took off 7 bases at V and 5 bases at J, with 14 bases between the two ends. In germline, CDR1 is MNHNY, CDR2 SVGAGI (reference sequence). The CDR3 has 14 amino acids. This CDR3 reads CASTNWQGNEKLFF. The CDR3 DNA follows: TGTGCCAGCACCAACTGGCAGGGGAATGAAAAACTGTTTTTT.

This clone was seen a few times. One junction end disagrees with the germline gene, perhaps due to a read error. The chain carries TRBV4-3 and TRBJ2-1; the D gene is possibly TRBD1 (6 bases). CDR1 and CDR2 from the germline V gene are LGHNA and YSLEER. CDR3 length: 15 amino acids. The CDR3 spells CASSQDATGYSEQFF. CDR3 sequence (DNA): TGCGCCAGCAGCCAAGATGCTACAGGGTACAGTGAGCAGTTCTTC.

The chain joins TRBV27 to TRBJ2-5; 11 bases are shared with TRBD2. This CDR3 is built from 14 residues. V dropped 8 bases and J dropped 5; count of bases not matched to a gene: 7. Germline values: CDR1 MNHEY, CDR2 SMNVEV (reference sequence). The DNA for the CDR3 is TGTGCCAGCCGTCGACTAGCGGGGCAGGAGACCCAGTACTTC. It codes for CASRRLAGQETQYF.

The chain joins TRBV6-1 to TRBJ1-5, with 7 bases identical to TRBD1. CDR1 is MNHNS and CDR2 is SASEGT in the germline V gene. The CDR3 extends over 15 amino acids. With 3 bases clipped from V and 6 bases from J, the junction kept 8 bases outside the gene matches. The CDR3 is CASSETDRKGQPQHF. The CDR3 nucleotides read TGTGCCAGCAGTGAGACGGACAGGAAAGGTCAGCCCCAGCATTTT.

This clone came up a few times. CDR3 coding DNA: TGTGCCAGCAGTGAAGAGGGGGCGCGAACCGGGGAGCTGTTTTTT. Its translation is CASSEEGARTGELFF. V and J are TRBV2 and TRBJ2-2, with 7 bases lining up with TRBD1. V lost 1 base and J lost 5; bases outside the gene matches: 4. Germline CDR1 is SNHLY and CDR2 is FYNNEI. The CDR3 spans 15 residues. Full variable domain (missing parts from reference TRBV2 and TRBJ2-2): EPEVTQTPSHQVTQMGQEVILRCVPISNHLYFYWYRQILGQKVEFLVSFYNNEISEKSEIFDDQFSVERPDGSNFTLKIRSTKLEDSAMYFCASSEEGARTGELFFGEGSRLTVL.

V gene TRBV25-1 combines with J gene TRBJ2-7; tentative D call: TRBD2 (5 bases). There are 13 residues in the CDR3. The ends were cut back, 3 bases at V and 4 bases at J, with 10 bases in the middle. Germline V gene lookup returns CDR1 MGHDK and CDR2 SYGVNS. The CDR3 region has the DNA TGTGCCAGCAGTGAGGCGGGTGGGTACGAGCAGTACTTC. It is translated as CASSEAGGYEQYF.

This clone occurred a few times. This chain joins TRBV19 and TRBJ2-7, with TRBD1 matching 7 bases. The germline gives CDR1 LNHDA, CDR2 SQIVND (reference sequence). V gave up 7 bases and J gave up 1 base; unmatched junction bases: 4. The CDR3 extends over 13 amino acids. The CDR3 DNA is TGTGCCAGTACGGGACAGAATTCCTACGAGCAGTACTTC. Translation: CASTGQNSYEQYF.

The chain has TRBV6-5 and TRBJ2-7, with 9 bases matching TRBD1. The CDR3 length is 15 residues. Trimming cost V 0 bases and J 2 bases; bases outside gene matches: 2. Per germline, CDR1 MNHEY and CDR2 SVGAGI. CDR3 DNA: TGTGCCAGCAGTTACTCGTGGACAGGGGCCTACGAGCAGTACTTC. The encoded protein is CASSYSWTGAYEQYF.